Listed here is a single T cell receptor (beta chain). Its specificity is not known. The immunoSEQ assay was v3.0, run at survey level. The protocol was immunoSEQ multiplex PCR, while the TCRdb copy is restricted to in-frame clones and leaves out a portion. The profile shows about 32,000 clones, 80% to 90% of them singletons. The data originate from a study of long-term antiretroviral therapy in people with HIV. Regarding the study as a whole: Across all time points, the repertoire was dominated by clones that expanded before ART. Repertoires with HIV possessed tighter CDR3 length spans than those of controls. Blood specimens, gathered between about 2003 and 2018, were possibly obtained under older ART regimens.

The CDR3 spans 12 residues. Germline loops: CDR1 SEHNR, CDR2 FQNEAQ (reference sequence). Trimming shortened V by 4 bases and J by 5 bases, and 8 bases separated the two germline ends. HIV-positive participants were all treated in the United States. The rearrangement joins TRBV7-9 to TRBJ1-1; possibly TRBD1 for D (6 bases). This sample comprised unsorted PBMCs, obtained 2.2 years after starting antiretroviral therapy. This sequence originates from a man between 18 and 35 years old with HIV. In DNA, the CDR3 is TGTGCCAGCAGCTCCGACAGGACTGAAGCTTTCTTT. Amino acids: CASSSDRTEAFF. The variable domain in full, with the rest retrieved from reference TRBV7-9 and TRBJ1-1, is DTGVSQNPRHKITKRGQNVTFRCDPISEHNRLYWYRQTLGQGPEFLTYFQNEAQLEKSRLLSDRFSAERPKGSFSTLEIQRTEQGDSAMYLCASSSDRTEAFFGQGTRLTVV.